Presented here are 5 T cell receptor beta chains from one specimen sequenced in a study of cytomegalovirus exposure and HLA in healthy donors. Here immunoSEQ multiplex PCR was the method, and the copy in TCRdb shows in-frame clones only, minus some. The data show more than 55,000 clones, roughly nine tenths seen once. The sample taken for sequencing was PBMCs. These receptors all come from a woman between 18 and 29 years old in good health and CMV-seronegative.

This clone was counted once. The chain uses TRBV6-1 and TRBJ1-5; D is perhaps TRBD1 (6 bases). The ends were cut back, 2 bases at V and 0 bases at J, with 23 bases in the middle. Germline V gene data show CDR1 as MNHNS and CDR2 as SASEGT. This CDR3 region has 20 residues. CDR3 sequence (DNA): TGTGCCAGCAGTGAATACGGCAGGGGTCGGGGTATATATAGCAATCAGCCCCAGCATTTT. It encodes CASSEYGRGRGIYSNQPQHF.

The V call is TRBV4-1, the J call TRBJ1-5; a possible D gene is TRBD1 (5 bases). The germline V and J ends were trimmed by 4 bases and 1 base, with 11 bases remaining between them. The CDR3 sequence is 15 residues long. CDR1 MGHRA and CDR2 YSYEKL come from the germline V gene. The CDR3 nucleotides are TGCGCCAGCAGCCCCCAGGCAGGGAGCAATCAGCCCCAGCATTTT. Encoded protein: CASSPQAGSNQPQHF.

The V call is TRBV5-4, the J call TRBJ1-2; possible D gene TRBD1, 6 bases. Germline V gene sequence: CDR1 SGHNT, CDR2 YYREEE (reference sequence). Trimming removed 4 bases at V and 4 bases at J, with 14 bases between. The length of the CDR3 is 14 residues. The CDR3, as DNA: TGTGCCAGCAGCCCCCAGGCAGGGGCCTATGGCTACACCTTC. Protein sequence: CASSPQAGAYGYTF. The complete variable domain, with remaining parts taken from reference TRBV5-4 and TRBJ1-2, reads ETGVTQSPTHLIKTRGQQVTLRCSSQSGHNTVSWYQQALGQGPQFIFQYYREEENGRGNFPPRFSGLQFPNYSSELNVNALELDDSALYLCASSPQAGAYGYTFGSGTRLTVV.

The chain has TRBV2 and TRBJ2-1, with 8 bases fitting TRBD2. Germline trimming cut 8 bases from V and 6 bases from J; bases unmatched to any gene: 12. From germline, CDR1 is SNHLY and CDR2 FYNNEI. The CDR3 consists of 15 residues. CDR3 in amino acids: CASDLSGTSRNEQFF. The CDR3 DNA follows: TGTGCCAGCGACCTTTCCGGGACTAGTCGCAATGAGCAGTTCTTC. The complete variable domain, with remaining parts taken from reference TRBV2 and TRBJ2-1, reads EPEVTQTPSHQVTQMGQEVILRCVPISNHLYFYWYRQILGQKVEFLVSFYNNEISEKSEIFDDQFSVERPDGSNFTLKIRSTKLEDSAMYFCASDLSGTSRNEQFFGPGTRLTVL.

The gene calls are TRBV4-1 and TRBJ1-2; D may be TRBD1 (6 bases). Deletions cut 0 bases from V and 9 bases from J, with 14 bases between. The CDR3 has 14 residues. Germline loops: CDR1 MGHRA, CDR2 YSYEKL. The CDR3 DNA sequence: TGCGCCAGCAGCCAAGATAGGACAGCTTTGAGCTACACCTTC. This gives the protein CASSQDRTALSYTF.